The 15 T cell receptor beta chains presented below share a single source sample, sequenced in a study of blood T cell repertoires in COVID-19. The method was immunoSEQ multiplex PCR; TCRdb's version includes in-frame clones alone and lacks a portion of them. The sample lists 140,000 or so clones; around 89% were seen once. The specimen sequenced was peripheral blood. These receptors were collected from a human donor with COVID-19, enrolled during active disease. The donor label of this sample is uncertain.

This sequence joins TRBV19 and TRBJ1-5; tentatively, D is TRBD1 (5 bases). The V end was cut by 7 bases, the J end by 4 bases, with 14 bases between. The CDR3 is 14 residues long. Germline CDR1 LNHDA, CDR2 SQIVND (reference sequence). This CDR3 is CASNPGKENQPQHF. In nucleotides, the CDR3 is TGTGCCAGTAACCCAGGGAAGGAGAATCAGCCCCAGCATTTT.

The chain has TRBV11-2 and TRBJ1-2; no firm D call. In germline, CDR1 is SGHAT, CDR2 FQNNGV. Trimming took off 0 bases at V and 0 bases at J, with 11 bases between the two ends. This CDR3 comprises 16 residues. CDR3 region: CASSLESATANYGYTF. The CDR3 nucleotides are TGTGCCAGCAGCTTAGAGTCCGCCACAGCTAACTATGGCTACACCTTC.

The chain couples TRBV4-1 to TRBJ1-2; D gene unclear. With 1 base removed from V and 2 bases from J, the gap between germline ends came to 11 bases. CDR1 and CDR2 (germline): MGHRA, YSYEKL. The CDR3 spans 15 residues. Here the CDR3 DNA reads TGCGCCAGCAGCCAAGCTCTGGCGGAAAACTATGGCTACACCTTC. Translating gives CASSQALAENYGYTF.

The CDR3 sequence is CASSLVVSGDSYEQYF. CDR3 bases: TGTGCCAGCAGCTTGGTGGTTAGCGGGGACTCCTACGAGCAGTACTTC. The chain joins TRBV5-5 to TRBJ2-7; 8 bases align to TRBD2. The V gene's germline CDR1 is SGHKS and CDR2 YYEKEE (reference sequence). V shed 0 bases, J shed 0 bases, and the junction held 5 bases outside the gene matches. This CDR3 spans 16 amino acids.

The chain combines TRBV19 with TRBJ2-7, with 8 positions matching TRBD2. CDR1 is LNHDA, CDR2 SQIVND, per germline (reference sequence). J gave up 7 bases and V 7 bases, and 12 bases lay outside the gene matches. The CDR3 is 14 residues long. CDR3 bases: TGTGCCAGTACAACGGCTAGCGGGTTTGAGGAGCAGTACTTC. It translates to CASTTASGFEEQYF.

The sample holds one count of this clone. Because the CDR3 is missing its conserved closing phenylalanine or tryptophan, this is likely a read error. The DNA is left out, because the CDR3 cannot be placed on it with certainty; the CDR3 is given as TCRdb lists it. The chain carries TRBV28 and TRBJ1-1; TRBD1 reflects the table's D call only, with no check against the DNA. CDR1 MDHEN and CDR2 SYDVKM come from the germline V gene. The CDR3 spans 11 residues, counting both ends. The CDR3 is CASSSLTGPQS.

The rearrangement joins TRBV11-2 to TRBJ2-7; 10 nucleotides align to TRBD1. The CDR3 is made up of 14 amino acids. After removal of 5 bases from V and 7 bases from J, the junction contained 8 bases not matched to a gene. Per the germline V gene, CDR1 is SGHAT and CDR2 is FQNNGV. For the CDR3, the DNA is TGTGCCAGCAGCCGACCGGGACAGGGGAGGGAGCAGTACTTC. This codes for CASSRPGQGREQYF.

The CDR3, as DNA: TGTGCCAGCAGTTCGGCAGGCGCGGGGGACTATGGCTACACCTTC. Its protein product is CASSSAGAGDYGYTF. The chain recombines TRBV27 with TRBJ1-2; D is perhaps TRBD1 (5 bases). The V end lost 4 bases, the J end lost 3 bases, and 15 bases lay between the germline ends. Germline-derived CDR1 and CDR2 are MNHEY and SMNVEV (reference sequence). The CDR3 has 15 amino acids.

J is TRBJ1-3 and V is TRBV6-1; D is unresolved. CDR1 and CDR2 (germline): MNHNS, SASEGT. The CDR3 is 15 residues long. Trimming stripped 3 bases from V and 0 bases from J, with 9 bases between. This CDR3 is CASSDRQNSGNTIYF. In nucleotides, the CDR3 is TGTGCCAGCAGTGACAGGCAAAACTCTGGAAACACCATATATTTT.

In this sample, this clone turned up once. The chain is built from TRBV7-3 and TRBJ1-5, with a tentative D call TRBD1 (5 bases). V was cut by 5 bases and J by 5 bases, with 10 bases left in between. The CDR3 sequence is 13 residues long. Germline V gene data show CDR1 as SGHTA and CDR2 as FQGTGA. CDR3 DNA sequence: TGTGCCAGCAGCCCCGACAGCGATCAGCCCCAGCATTTT. Protein sequence: CASSPDSDQPQHF. Looking up the rest from reference TRBV7-3 and TRBJ1-5 gives the full variable domain: GAGVSQTPSNKVTEKGKYVELRCDPISGHTALYWYRQSLGQGPEFLIYFQGTGAADDSGLPNDRFFAVRPEGSVSTLKIQRTERGDSAVYLCASSPDSDQPQHFGDGTRLSIL.

The CDR3 here is CASSPRYYEGLTDTQYF. CDR3 DNA sequence: TGTGCCAGCAGCCCCAGGTACTACGAGGGCCTCACAGATACGCAGTATTTT. The chain links TRBV11-2 to TRBJ2-3; possible D gene TRBD2, 5 bases. This CDR3 spans 17 amino acids. Between the trimmed V and J ends, which lost 5 bases and 2 bases, there was a span of 20 bases. Germline assignment: CDR1 SGHAT and CDR2 FQNNGV.

The J gene is TRBJ2-7, the V gene TRBV5-1; no firm D call. From germline, CDR1 is SGHRS and CDR2 YFSETQ. This CDR3 is built from 13 residues. Trimming removed 2 bases from V and 6 bases from J, with 12 bases in between. The CDR3 nucleotides read TGCGCCAGCAGCTTTTCTGCAAACACCGAGCAGTACTTC. Residues: CASSFSANTEQYF.

The J gene is TRBJ1-6, the V gene TRBV19; TRBD1 matches 7 bases. The germline gives CDR1 LNHDA, CDR2 SQIVND (reference sequence). This CDR3 comprises 15 residues. Unmatched junction bases numbered 9, after V lost 5 bases and J lost 8 bases. The CDR3 nucleotides read TGTGCCAGTAGTGTTTACAGGGGAAAAGATTCACCCCTCCACTTT. As protein: CASSVYRGKDSPLHF.

The gene calls are TRBV7-9 and TRBJ2-5, with a weak D call TRBD2 (6 bases). Germline values: CDR1 SEHNR, CDR2 FQNEAQ (reference sequence). The CDR3 consists of 14 residues. Deletions cut 5 bases from V and 4 bases from J, with 14 bases between. DNA for the CDR3: TGTGCCAGCAGCCCCCGGGAGACATTAGAGACCCAGTACTTC. The encoded protein is CASSPRETLETQYF.

This chain joins TRBV3-1 (or the pseudogene TRBV3-2) and TRBJ2-7, with 8 bases matching TRBD1. Trimming took 5 bases from V and 0 from J; bases not matched to a gene: 3. From germline, CDR1 is LGHDT and CDR2 YNNKEL (reference sequence). The CDR3 extends over 14 amino acids. The CDR3 here is CASSWDRSSYEQYF. The CDR3 region has the DNA TGTGCCAGCAGCTGGGACAGGAGCTCCTACGAGCAGTACTTC.